A single sample gave rise to the 3 T cell receptor beta chains below, sequenced in a study of blood T cell repertoires in COVID-19. Data came from immunoSEQ multiplex PCR; TCRdb stores just in-frame clones and leaves some out. Among 290,000 or so clones, about 90% were seen once, and the ten largest hold approximately 2.4%. What was sequenced was peripheral blood. These TCRs come from a man between 18 and 29 years old with active or convalescent COVID-19.

The V call is TRBV19, the J call TRBJ1-1, with 8 bases that match TRBD1. Trimming took 5 bases from V and 6 from J; bases not matched to a gene: 8. This CDR3 has 14 residues. Germline assignment: CDR1 LNHDA and CDR2 SQIVND (reference sequence). CDR3 protein: CASSSGQGAAEAFF. The CDR3 DNA sequence: TGTGCCAGTAGTTCCGGACAGGGCGCCGCTGAAGCTTTCTTT.

V usage is TRBV6-5 and J usage is TRBJ2-7; 7 nucleotides agree with TRBD1. The CDR3 runs to 13 residues. Germline V gene lookup returns CDR1 MNHEY and CDR2 SVGAGI. The V and J ends lost 6 bases and 4 bases, in that order; junction bases with no gene match: 6. CDR3 loop: CASRWTGIYEQYF. The CDR3 DNA sequence: TGTGCCAGCAGGTGGACAGGTATTTACGAGCAGTACTTC.

V gene TRBV7-2 combines with J gene TRBJ2-7, with 9 positions matching TRBD2. This CDR3 is built from 15 residues. CDR1 and CDR2 (germline): SGHTA, FQGNSA. V gave up 2 bases and J gave up 1 base; unmatched junction bases: 3. DNA for the CDR3: TGTGCCAGCAGCTTAAGTCTAGCGGGGTCCTACGAGCAGTACTTC. It encodes CASSLSLAGSYEQYF.